This TCR beta chain was identified during a study of T cell responses to AZD1222 COVID-19 vaccine. Libraries were prepared by immunoSEQ multiplex PCR; TCRdb keeps only in-frame clonotypes and omits some of them. The sample consists of roughly 140,000 clones, 88% of them appearing once. Only one count was recorded for this clone. What it binds is not known. At the DNA level, this CDR3 is encoded by other sequences in the same sample as well. Study outcomes and limitations: With two AZD1222 doses given, Spike-specific TCR breadth and depth both rose. At 160-218 and 743-854, vaccine-associated CD4 TCRs were dominant, and they spanned spike. At study baseline, merely about 6 AZD1222 recipients were seropositive.

The sample was peripheral blood, taken on day 0 of MenACWY control vaccination. This TCR derives from an adult in good health.

CDR3 nucleotide sequence: TGTGCCAGCAGCTTGGACAGGGGGAACCAGCCCCAGCATTTT. Translation: CASSLDRGNQPQHF. V and J are TRBV5-8 and TRBJ1-5, with 8 bases aligning to TRBD1. The CDR3 runs 14 residues. Germline V gene sequence: CDR1 SGHTS, CDR2 YDEGEE. V was clipped by 0 bases and J by 7 bases; unmatched bases: 3.